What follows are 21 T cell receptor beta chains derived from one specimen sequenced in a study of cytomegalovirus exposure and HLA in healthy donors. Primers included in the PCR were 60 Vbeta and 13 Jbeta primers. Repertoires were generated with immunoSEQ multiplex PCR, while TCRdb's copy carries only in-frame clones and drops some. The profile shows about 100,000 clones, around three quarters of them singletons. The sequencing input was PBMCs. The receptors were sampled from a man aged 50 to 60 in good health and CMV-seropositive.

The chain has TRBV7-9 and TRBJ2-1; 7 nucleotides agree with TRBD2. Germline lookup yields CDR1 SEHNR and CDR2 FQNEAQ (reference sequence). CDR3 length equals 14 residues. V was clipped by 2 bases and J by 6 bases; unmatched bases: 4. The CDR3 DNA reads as TGTGCCAGCAGCTTAATGACTAGCAGCAATGAGCAGTTCTTC. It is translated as CASSLMTSSNEQFF.

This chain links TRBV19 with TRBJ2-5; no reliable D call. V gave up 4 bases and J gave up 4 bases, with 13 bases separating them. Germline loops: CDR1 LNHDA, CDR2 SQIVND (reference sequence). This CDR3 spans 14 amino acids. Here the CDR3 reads CASSKRAFVETQYF. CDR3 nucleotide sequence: TGTGCCAGTAGTAAGAGAGCCTTTGTAGAGACCCAGTACTTC. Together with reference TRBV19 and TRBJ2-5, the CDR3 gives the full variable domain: DGGITQSPKYLFRKEGQNVTLSCEQNLNHDAMYWYRQDPGQGLRLIYYSQIVNDFQKGDIAEGYSVSREKKESFPLTVTSAQKNPTAFYLCASSKRAFVETQYFGPGTRLLVL.

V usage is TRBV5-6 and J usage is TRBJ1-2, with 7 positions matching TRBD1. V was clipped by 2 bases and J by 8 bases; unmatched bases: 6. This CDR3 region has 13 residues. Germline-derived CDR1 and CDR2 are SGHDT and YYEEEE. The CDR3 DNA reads TGTGCCAGCAGCTTTTACAGGGGTACCGGCTACACCTTC. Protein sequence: CASSFYRGTGYTF. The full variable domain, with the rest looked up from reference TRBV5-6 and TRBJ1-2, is DAGVTQSPTHLIKTRGQQVTLRCSPKSGHDTVSWYQQALGQGPQFIFQYYEEEERQRGNFPDRFSGHQFPNYSSELNVNALLLGDSALYLCASSFYRGTGYTFGSGTRLTVV.

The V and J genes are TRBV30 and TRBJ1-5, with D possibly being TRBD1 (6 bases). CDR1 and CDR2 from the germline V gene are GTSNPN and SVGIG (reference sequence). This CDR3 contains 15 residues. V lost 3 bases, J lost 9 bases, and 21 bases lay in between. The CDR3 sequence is CAWSRSGQLETPQHF. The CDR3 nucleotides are TGTGCCTGGAGCAGGAGCGGACAGCTGGAGACGCCCCAGCATTTT.

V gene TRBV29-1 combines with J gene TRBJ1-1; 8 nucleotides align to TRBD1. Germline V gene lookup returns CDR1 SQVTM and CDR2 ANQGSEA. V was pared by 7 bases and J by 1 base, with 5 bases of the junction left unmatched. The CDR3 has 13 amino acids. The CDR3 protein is CSAGTGTNTEAFF. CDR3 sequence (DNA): TGCAGCGCCGGGACAGGAACGAACACTGAAGCTTTCTTT.

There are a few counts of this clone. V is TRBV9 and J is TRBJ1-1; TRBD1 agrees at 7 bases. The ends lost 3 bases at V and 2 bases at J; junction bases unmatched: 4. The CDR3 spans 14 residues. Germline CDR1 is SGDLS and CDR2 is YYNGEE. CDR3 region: CASSEGTVNTEAFF. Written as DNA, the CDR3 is TGTGCCAGCAGCGAGGGGACAGTCAACACTGAAGCTTTCTTT. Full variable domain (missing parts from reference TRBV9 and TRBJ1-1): DSGVTQTPKHLITATGQRVTLRCSPRSGDLSVYWYQQSLDQGLQFLIQYYNGEERAKGNILERFSAQQFPDLHSELNLSSLELGDSALYFCASSEGTVNTEAFFGQGTRLTVV.

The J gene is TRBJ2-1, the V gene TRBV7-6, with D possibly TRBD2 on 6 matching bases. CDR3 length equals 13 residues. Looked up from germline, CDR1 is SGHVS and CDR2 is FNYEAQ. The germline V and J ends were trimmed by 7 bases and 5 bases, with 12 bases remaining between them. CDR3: CASTLVADNEQFF. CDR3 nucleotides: TGTGCCAGCACCCTCGTAGCGGACAATGAGCAGTTCTTC. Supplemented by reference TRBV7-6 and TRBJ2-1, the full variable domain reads GAGVSQSPRYKVTKRGQDVALRCDPISGHVSLYWYRQALGQGPEFLTYFNYEAQQDKSGLPNDRFSAERPEGSISTLTIQRTEQRDSAMYRCASTLVADNEQFFGPGTRLTVL.

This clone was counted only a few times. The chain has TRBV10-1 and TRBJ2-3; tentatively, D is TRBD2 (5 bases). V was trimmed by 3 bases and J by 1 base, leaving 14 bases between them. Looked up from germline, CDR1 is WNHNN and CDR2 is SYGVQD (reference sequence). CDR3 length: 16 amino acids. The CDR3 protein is CASSEGGVKGTDTQYF. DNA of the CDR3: TGCGCCAGCAGTGAAGGAGGCGTTAAGGGCACAGATACGCAGTATTTT.

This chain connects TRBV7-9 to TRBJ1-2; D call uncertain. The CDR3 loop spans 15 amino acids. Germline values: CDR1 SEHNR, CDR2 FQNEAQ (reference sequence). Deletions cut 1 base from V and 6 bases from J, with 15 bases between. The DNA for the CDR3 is TGTGCCAGCAGCTTAGATGGCCTCCAAGGAGATGGCTACACCTTC. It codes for CASSLDGLQGDGYTF.

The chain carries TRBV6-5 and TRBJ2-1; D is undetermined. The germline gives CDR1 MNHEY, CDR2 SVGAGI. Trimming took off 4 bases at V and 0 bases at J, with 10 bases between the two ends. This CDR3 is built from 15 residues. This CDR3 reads CASSFGARSYNEQFF. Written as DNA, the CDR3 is TGTGCCAGCAGTTTCGGAGCCCGCTCCTACAATGAGCAGTTCTTC.

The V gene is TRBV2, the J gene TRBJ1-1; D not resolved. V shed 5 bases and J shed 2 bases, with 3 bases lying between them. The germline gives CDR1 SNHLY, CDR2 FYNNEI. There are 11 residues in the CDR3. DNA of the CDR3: TGTGCCAGCAGTCCTAACACTGAAGCTTTCTTT. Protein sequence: CASSPNTEAFF.

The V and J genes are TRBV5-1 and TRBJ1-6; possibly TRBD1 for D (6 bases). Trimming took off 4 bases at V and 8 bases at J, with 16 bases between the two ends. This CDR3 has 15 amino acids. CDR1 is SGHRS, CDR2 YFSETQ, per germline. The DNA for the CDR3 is TGCGCCAGCAGCGAGCAGGGGTCCGTAGATTCACCCCTCCACTTT. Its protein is CASSEQGSVDSPLHF. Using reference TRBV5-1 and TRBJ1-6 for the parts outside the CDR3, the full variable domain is KAGVTQTPRYLIKTRGQQVTLSCSPISGHRSVSWYQQTPGQGLQFLFEYFSETQRNKGNFPGRFSGRQFSNSRSEMNVSTLELGDSALYLCASSEQGSVDSPLHFGNGTRLTVT.

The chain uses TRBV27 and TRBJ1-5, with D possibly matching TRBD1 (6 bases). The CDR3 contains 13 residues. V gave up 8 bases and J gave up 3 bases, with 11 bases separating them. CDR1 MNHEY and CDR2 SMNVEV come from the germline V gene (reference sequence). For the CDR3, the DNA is TGTGCCAGCTCTCGGGACACCAATCAGCCCCAGCATTTT. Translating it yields CASSRDTNQPQHF.

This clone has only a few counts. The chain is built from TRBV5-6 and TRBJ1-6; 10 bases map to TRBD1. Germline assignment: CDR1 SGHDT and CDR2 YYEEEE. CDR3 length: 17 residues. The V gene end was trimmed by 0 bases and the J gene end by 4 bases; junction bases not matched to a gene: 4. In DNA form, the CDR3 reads TGTGCCAGCAGCTTGGGGGGACAGGGGACTTATAATTCACCCCTCCACTTT. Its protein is CASSLGGQGTYNSPLHF. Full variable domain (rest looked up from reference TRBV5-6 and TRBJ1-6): DAGVTQSPTHLIKTRGQQVTLRCSPKSGHDTVSWYQQALGQGPQFIFQYYEEEERQRGNFPDRFSGHQFPNYSSELNVNALLLGDSALYLCASSLGGQGTYNSPLHFGNGTRLTVT.

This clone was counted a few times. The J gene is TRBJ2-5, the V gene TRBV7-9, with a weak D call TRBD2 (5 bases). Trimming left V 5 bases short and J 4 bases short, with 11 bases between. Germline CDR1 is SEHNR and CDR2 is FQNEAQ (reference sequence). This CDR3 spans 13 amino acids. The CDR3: CASSPTSIETQYF. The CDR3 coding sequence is TGTGCCAGCAGCCCAACTAGTATAGAGACCCAGTACTTC.

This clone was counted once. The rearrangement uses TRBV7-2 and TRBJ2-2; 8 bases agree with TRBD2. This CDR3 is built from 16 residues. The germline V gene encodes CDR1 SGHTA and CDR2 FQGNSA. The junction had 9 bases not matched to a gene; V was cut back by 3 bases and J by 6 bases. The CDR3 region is CASSFPAAGVAGELFF. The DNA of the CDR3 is TGTGCCAGCAGCTTCCCAGCAGCGGGAGTGGCCGGGGAGCTGTTTTTT.

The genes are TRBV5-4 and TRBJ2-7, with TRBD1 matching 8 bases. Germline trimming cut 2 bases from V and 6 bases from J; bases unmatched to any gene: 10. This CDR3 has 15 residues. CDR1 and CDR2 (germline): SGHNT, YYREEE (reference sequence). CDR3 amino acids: CASSFYRTGKGEQYF. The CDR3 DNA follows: TGTGCCAGCAGCTTTTACCGGACAGGGAAGGGCGAGCAGTACTTC.

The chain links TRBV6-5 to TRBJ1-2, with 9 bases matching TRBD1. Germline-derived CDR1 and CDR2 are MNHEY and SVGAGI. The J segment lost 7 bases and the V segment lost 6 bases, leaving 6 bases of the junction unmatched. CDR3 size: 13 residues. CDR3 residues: CASRRGQGSGYTF. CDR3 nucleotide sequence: TGTGCCAGCAGACGCGGACAGGGGTCTGGCTACACCTTC.

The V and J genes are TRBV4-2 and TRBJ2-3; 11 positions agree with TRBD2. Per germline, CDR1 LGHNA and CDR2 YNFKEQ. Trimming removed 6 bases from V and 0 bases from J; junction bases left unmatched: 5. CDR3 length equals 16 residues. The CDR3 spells CASRLAGGSSTDTQYF. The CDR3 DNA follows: TGTGCCAGCAGGCTAGCGGGAGGCTCTAGCACAGATACGCAGTATTTT.

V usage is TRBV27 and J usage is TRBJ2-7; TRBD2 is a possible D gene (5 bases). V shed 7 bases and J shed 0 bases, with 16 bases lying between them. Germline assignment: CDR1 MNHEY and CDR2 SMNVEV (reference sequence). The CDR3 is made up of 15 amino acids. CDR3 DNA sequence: TGTGCCAGCAAAGTGCGACTCACTAGCTCCTACGAGCAGTACTTC. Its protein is CASKVRLTSSYEQYF.

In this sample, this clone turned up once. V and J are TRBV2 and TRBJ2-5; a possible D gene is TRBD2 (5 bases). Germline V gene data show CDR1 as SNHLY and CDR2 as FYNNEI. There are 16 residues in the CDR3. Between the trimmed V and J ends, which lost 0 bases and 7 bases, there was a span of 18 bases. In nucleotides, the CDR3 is TGTGCCAGCAGTGAAGCGCGGGCCCGGAGTGGGGTGACCCAGTACTTC. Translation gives CASSEARARSGVTQYF.